The present T cell receptor (beta chain) was sequenced within a study of CD8 T cells in Susac syndrome. The V and J ends lost 4 bases and 6 bases respectively, with 11 bases between them. The CDR3 covers 13 residues. Germline CDR1 reads SNHLY; CDR2 reads FYNNEI. Reverse transcription of roughly 0.5 to 1 ug RNA was performed with random hexamers. The TCR beta CDR3 was amplified by immunoSEQ multiplex PCR across 54 Vbeta, 13 Jbeta. TCRdb reprocessed the immunoSEQ multiplex PCR reads with MiXCR, giving one entry per CDR3 protein. Of under 150,000 distinct CDR3 sequences listed, 75% to 90% are singletons. In contrast to the negatively isolated CD8+ and CD4+ T cells, TEMRA cells were FACS-enriched.

This receptor was obtained from a human donor with multiple sclerosis. Sequenced sample: CD8+ T cells from PBMCs. The chain employs TRBV2 and TRBJ2-3, with unresolved D. CDR3 in DNA: TGTGCCAGCAGTGGCCGGACGGAGGATACGCAGTATTTT. Protein product: CASSGRTEDTQYF.